These 5 T cell receptor beta chains originate from one sample sequenced in a study of PD-L1 blockade in urothelial cancer. Specified time point: peripheral blood 6 weeks after treatment start. The data were produced by immunoSEQ multiplex PCR, yet TCRdb's version contains in-frame clones alone and is incomplete. The data hold around 45,000 clones, with roughly four fifths observed a single time. Specimen: PBMCs, collected around atezolizumab (anti-PD-L1) treatment. The receptors stem from a man in his 60s with urothelial cancer.

This clone came up a few times. The gene calls are TRBV28 and TRBJ1-4; a possible D gene is TRBD1 (5 bases). The CDR3 contains 15 residues. V lost 2 bases and J 0 bases, leaving 7 bases between the germline ends. Germline V gives CDR1 MDHEN, CDR2 SYDVKM. The CDR3 region is CASSLGGATNEKLFF. CDR3 DNA: TGTGCCAGCAGTTTAGGGGGGGCAACTAATGAAAAACTGTTTTTT.

In regard to this clone: The junction departs from the called germline gene at one end, perhaps through a read error. V usage is TRBV27 and J usage is TRBJ1-2; 8 positions match TRBD1. Germline-derived CDR1 and CDR2 are MNHEY and SMNVEV (reference sequence). This CDR3 is built from 14 residues. The CDR3 coding sequence is TGTGGCAGCAGTTCACGGACAGGGTCTAATGGCTACACCTTC. This codes for CGSSSRTGSNGYTF.

CDR3 amino acids: CASSSDIYEQYF. The CDR3 DNA is TGTGCCAGCAGTTCGGACATCTACGAGCAGTACTTC. The V gene is TRBV28, the J gene TRBJ2-7, with D maybe TRBD1 (5 bases). The CDR3 runs to 12 residues. The V gene's germline CDR1 is MDHEN and CDR2 SYDVKM. V lost 4 bases to trimming and J lost 3 bases, with 7 bases between them.

The rearrangement uses TRBV28 and TRBJ2-7; 9 nucleotides align to TRBD1. The CDR3 contains 14 residues. Per germline, CDR1 MDHEN and CDR2 SYDVKM. V lost 5 bases to trimming and J lost 3 bases; unmatched junction nucleotides: 5. The CDR3 loop is CASSDTGGSYEQYF. Written as DNA, the CDR3 is TGTGCCAGCAGTGATACAGGGGGCAGCTACGAGCAGTACTTC.

The chain is built from TRBV11-2 and TRBJ2-3; the match to TRBD2 covers 8 bases. The V and J ends lost 1 base and 5 bases, in that order; junction bases with no gene match: 5. The CDR3 sequence is 15 residues long. Germline lookup yields CDR1 SGHAT and CDR2 FQNNGV. The CDR3 region is CASSLVGLAEDTQYF. The CDR3 DNA reads as TGTGCCAGCAGCTTAGTAGGACTAGCAGAAGATACGCAGTATTTT.